Only a few counts were recorded for the clone carrying this T cell receptor beta chain. Its antigen is undetermined. This sample is drawn from a study of beta chain features in type 1 diabetes. Overall study findings and caveats: VDJ junctions from patients with type 1 diabetes contained fewer insertions and more deletions. All four CD4+ subsets from Type 1 diabetes patients carried moderately but significantly shorter TCRB CDR3s.

This CDR3 is built from 14 residues. The germline CDR1 and CDR2 sequences are SGHTA and FQGNSA. V lost 5 bases and J 4 bases, leaving 14 bases between the germline ends. CD45RO/CCR7/CD25/CD127/CD95/CD27 staining was used to isolate CD4+ naive, central memory, regulatory and stem cell-like memory cells by sorting. Without exception, sorted populations had purity beyond 95%. Expressed TCRB transcripts were sequenced, since all the RNA that had been isolated was reverse transcribed. Produced via immunoSEQ multiplex PCR; TCRdb's table is partial and in-frame only. The sample lists hundreds of thousands of clones; about an eighth were seen once.

The chain recombines TRBV7-2 with TRBJ1-1; a weak D match, TRBD1 (6 bases). The material sequenced was naive CD4+ T cells from blood. The clonotype comes from a woman aged 18-29 years in good health. CDR3 nucleotides: TGTGCCAGCAGCGCACAGGGCCTGGGCACTGAAGCTTTCTTT. This translates into CASSAQGLGTEAFF. Full variable domain (missing parts from reference TRBV7-2 and TRBJ1-1): GAGVSQSPSNKVTEKGKDVELRCDPISGHTALYWYRQSLGQGLEFLIYFQGNSAPDKSGLPSDRFSAERTGGSVSTLTIQRTQQEDSAVYLCASSAQGLGTEAFFGQGTRLTVV.